This T cell receptor (beta chain) was captured in a study of cytomegalovirus exposure and HLA in healthy donors. Study outcomes and limitations: Within an earlier analysis, most TCR beta V segments proved productive either about 90% or about 30% of the time.

CDR3 length: 15 residues. Trimming took 2 bases from V and 6 from J; bases not matched to a gene: 4. Germline values: CDR1 SGDLS, CDR2 YYNGEE. With respect to this clone: Its cognate antigen is unknown.

The PCR contained 60 Vbeta and 13 Jbeta primers. Profiled with immunoSEQ multiplex PCR; TCRdb holds only in-frame clones, not every one. The profile shows 70,000 to 90,000 clones, about 72% of them singletons. The clonotype comes from a middle-aged man in good health and CMV-seropositive. The material sequenced was PBMCs. The chain uses TRBV9 and TRBJ2-2; 10 bases align to TRBD1. Here the CDR3 DNA reads TGTGCCAGCAGCGTTCGGACAGGGGGAGCCGGGGAGCTGTTTTTT. This translates into CASSVRTGGAGELFF.